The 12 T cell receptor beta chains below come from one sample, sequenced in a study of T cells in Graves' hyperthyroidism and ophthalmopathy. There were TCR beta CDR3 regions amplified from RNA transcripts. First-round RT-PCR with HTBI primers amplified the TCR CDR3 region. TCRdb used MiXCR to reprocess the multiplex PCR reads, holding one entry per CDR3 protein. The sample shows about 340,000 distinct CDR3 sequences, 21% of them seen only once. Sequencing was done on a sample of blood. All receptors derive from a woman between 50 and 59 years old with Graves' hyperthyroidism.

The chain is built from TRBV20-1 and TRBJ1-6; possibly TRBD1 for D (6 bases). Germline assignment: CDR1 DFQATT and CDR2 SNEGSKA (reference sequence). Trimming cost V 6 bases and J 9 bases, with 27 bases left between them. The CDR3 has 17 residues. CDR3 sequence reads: CSATVIGRGGLGSPLHF. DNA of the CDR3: TGCAGTGCCACCGTCATCGGCAGGGGCGGGTTGGGTTCACCCCTCCACTTT.

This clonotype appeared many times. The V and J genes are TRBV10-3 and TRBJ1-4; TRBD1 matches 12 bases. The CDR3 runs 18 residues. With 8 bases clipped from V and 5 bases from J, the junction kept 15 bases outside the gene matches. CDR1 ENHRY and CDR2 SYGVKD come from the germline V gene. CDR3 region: CAIGSGQGATLGNEKLFF. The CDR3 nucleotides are TGTGCCATCGGATCGGGACAGGGGGCCACCCTTGGCAATGAAAAACTGTTTTTT.

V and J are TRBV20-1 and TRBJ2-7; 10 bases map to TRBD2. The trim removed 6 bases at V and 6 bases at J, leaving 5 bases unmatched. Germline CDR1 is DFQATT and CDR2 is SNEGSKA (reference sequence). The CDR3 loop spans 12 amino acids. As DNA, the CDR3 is TGCAGTGCGTCTAGCGGGAGTTCCGAGCAGTACTTC. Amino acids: CSASSGSSEQYF.

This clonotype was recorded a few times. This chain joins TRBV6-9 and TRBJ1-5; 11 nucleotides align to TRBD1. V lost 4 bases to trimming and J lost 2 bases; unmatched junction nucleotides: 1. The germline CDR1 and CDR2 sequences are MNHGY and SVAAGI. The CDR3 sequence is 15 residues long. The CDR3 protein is CASSSDRGRNQPQHF. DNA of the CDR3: TGTGCCAGCAGTTCGGACAGGGGGCGCAATCAGCCCCAGCATTTT.

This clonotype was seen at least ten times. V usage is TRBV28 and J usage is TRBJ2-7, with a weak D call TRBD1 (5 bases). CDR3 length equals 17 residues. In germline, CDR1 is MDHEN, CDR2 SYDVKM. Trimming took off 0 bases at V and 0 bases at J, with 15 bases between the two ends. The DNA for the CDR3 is TGTGCCAGCAGTTTATGGGTGTGGAGACAGCCCTCCTACGAGCAGTACTTC. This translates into CASSLWVWRQPSYEQYF.

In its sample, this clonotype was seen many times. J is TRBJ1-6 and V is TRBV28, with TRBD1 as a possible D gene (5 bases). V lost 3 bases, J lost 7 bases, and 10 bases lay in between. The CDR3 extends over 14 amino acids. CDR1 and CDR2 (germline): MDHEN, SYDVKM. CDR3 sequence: CASSLAGTNSPLHF. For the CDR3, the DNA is TGTGCCAGCAGTTTGGCAGGGACGAATTCACCCCTCCACTTT.

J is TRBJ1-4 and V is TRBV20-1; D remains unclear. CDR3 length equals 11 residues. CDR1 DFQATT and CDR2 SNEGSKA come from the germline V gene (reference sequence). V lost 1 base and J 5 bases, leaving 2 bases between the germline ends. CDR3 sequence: CSARANEKLFF. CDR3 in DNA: TGCAGTGCTAGAGCAAATGAAAAACTGTTTTTT.

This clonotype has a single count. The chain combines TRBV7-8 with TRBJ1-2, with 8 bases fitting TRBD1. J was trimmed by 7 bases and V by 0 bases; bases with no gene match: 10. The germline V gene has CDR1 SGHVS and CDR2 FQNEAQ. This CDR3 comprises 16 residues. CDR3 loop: CASSLALAGGAGGYTF. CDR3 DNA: TGTGCCAGCAGCTTAGCTCTCGCAGGGGGCGCGGGTGGCTACACCTTC.

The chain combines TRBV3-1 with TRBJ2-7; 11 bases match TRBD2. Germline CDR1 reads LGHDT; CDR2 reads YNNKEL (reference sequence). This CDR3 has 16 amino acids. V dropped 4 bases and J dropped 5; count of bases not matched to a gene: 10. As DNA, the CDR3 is TGTGCCAGCAGCCCAGGGGTAGCGGGGGGGCTCGACGAGCAGTACTTC. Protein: CASSPGVAGGLDEQYF.

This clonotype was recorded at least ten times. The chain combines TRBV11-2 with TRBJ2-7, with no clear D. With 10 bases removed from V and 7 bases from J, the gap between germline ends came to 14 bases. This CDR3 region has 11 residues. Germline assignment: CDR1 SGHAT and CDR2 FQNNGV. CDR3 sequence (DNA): TGTGCCACCCGGCGTTGGTTGGAGCAGTACTTC. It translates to CATRRWLEQYF.

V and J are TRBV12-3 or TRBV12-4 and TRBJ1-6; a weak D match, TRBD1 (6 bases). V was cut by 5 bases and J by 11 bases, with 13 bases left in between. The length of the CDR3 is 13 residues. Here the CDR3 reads CASSPGQHPPLHF. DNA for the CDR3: TGTGCCAGCAGTCCCGGACAGCACCCACCCCTCCACTTT.

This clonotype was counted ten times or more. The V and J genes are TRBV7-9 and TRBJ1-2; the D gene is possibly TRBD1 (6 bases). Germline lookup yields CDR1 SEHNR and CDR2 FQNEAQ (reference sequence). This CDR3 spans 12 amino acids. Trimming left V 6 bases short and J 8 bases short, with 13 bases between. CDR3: CASRPEGDGYTF. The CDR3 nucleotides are TGTGCCAGCAGACCCGAGGGGGACGGCTACACCTTC.